This T cell receptor beta chain was identified in a study of cytomegalovirus exposure and HLA in healthy donors. Study in general: The platform used for the 95 to 150 validation repertoires matched that of the roughly 630 first-cohort repertoires, a later analysis reported.

TCRdb keeps only in-frame clones here, not all; method: immunoSEQ multiplex PCR. The repertoire holds about 160,000 clones, with 80% to 90% as singletons. As for this clone: The antigen remains unidentified.

The CDR3 consists of 14 residues. The trim removed 4 bases at V and 7 bases at J, leaving 7 bases unmatched. Germline-derived CDR1 and CDR2 are SGHRS and YFSETQ. Study findings and constraints: TCR beta chains numbering some 160 were designated cytomegalovirus-associated. The classifier, whose performance was assessed in both the original and validation cohorts, reportedly diagnosed cytomegalovirus status with high specificity and sensitivity. Rarity characterized most TCR sequences, yet some public TCRs appeared in many donors.

This TCR derives from a young woman in good health and CMV-seronegative. The rearrangement links TRBV5-1 to TRBJ1-5; 8 nucleotides agree with TRBD1. Sequenced sample: PBMCs. The chain's CDR3 is CASSPGTGEQPQHF. CDR3 DNA: TGCGCCAGCAGCCCGGGGACAGGCGAACAGCCCCAGCATTTT.